This T cell receptor (beta chain) came from a study of graft-versus-host responses after intestinal transplantation. Notes on this clone: Its antigen remains unidentified.

Data came from immunoSEQ multiplex PCR; TCRdb stores just in-frame clones and leaves some out. The sample lists 70,000 to 75,000 clones, 80% to 90% occurring once. Between the trimmed V and J ends, which lost 6 bases and 4 bases, there was a span of 7 bases. From germline, CDR1 is SNHLY and CDR2 FYNNEI. The length of the CDR3 is 11 residues. V and J are TRBV2 and TRBJ2-7, with D perhaps TRBD1 (5 bases). This specimen consisted of unstimulated CD8+ T cells sorted from spleen or lymph node cells, obtained before intestinal transplant. This TCR derives from a human donor who received an intestinal transplant. The DNA of the CDR3 is TGTGCCAGCAGCAGGGAATACGAGCAGTACTTC. Amino acid sequence: CASSREYEQYF.